The 18 T cell receptor beta chains in this list originate from one sample, sequenced in a study of blood T cells in healthy people across ages. Together with a sample-barcoded 5' primer, a J-beta primer mix was included in a second PCR lasting roughly 6 to 12 cycles. Each CDR3 protein gets one entry after TCRdb re-called the 5' RACE reads with MiXCR. The table shows around 400,000 distinct CDR3 sequences, with roughly half occurring only once. The sequenced material came from blood. The receptors derive from a man aged 55 to 70 in good health.

The chain uses TRBV20-1 and TRBJ1-4; tentatively, D is TRBD1 (6 bases). This CDR3 region has 15 residues. Germline values: CDR1 DFQATT, CDR2 SNEGSKA (reference sequence). Trimming stripped 6 bases from V and 6 bases from J, with 20 bases between. The CDR3 DNA sequence: TGCAGTGCCCCCGATGGGGACAAATCGTATGAAAAACTGTTTTTT. Its protein product is CSAPDGDKSYEKLFF.

This chain links TRBV6-1 with TRBJ1-2; 8 bases are a match to TRBD1. The CDR3 is 13 residues long. V lost 7 bases, J lost 5 bases, and 6 bases stayed unmatched. Germline-derived CDR1 and CDR2 are MNHNS and SASEGT. CDR3 amino acids: CASTRGTGYGYTF. The CDR3 DNA reads as TGTGCCAGCACGCGAGGGACAGGATATGGCTACACCTTC.

The table lists this clonotype with a count of one. A clone one base away is much larger, so this may be a read error. The chain employs TRBV5-6 and TRBJ2-3; the match to TRBD2 covers 8 bases. CDR1 is SGHDT and CDR2 is YYEEEE in the germline V gene. The CDR3 extends over 13 amino acids. The DNA for the CDR3 is TGTGCCAACAGCCAAGGGACTAGGGCTACGCAGTATTTT. Translated, it gives CANSQGTRATQYF.

V usage is TRBV20-1 and J usage is TRBJ1-5; no clear D. Germline CDR1 DFQATT, CDR2 SNEGSKA (reference sequence). The length of the CDR3 is 14 residues. Deletions cut 6 bases from V and 1 base from J, with 13 bases between. The CDR3, as DNA: TGCAGTGCAAAAAAGGGTATAAGCAATCAGCCCCAGCATTTT. Translating it yields CSAKKGISNQPQHF.

CDR3 coding DNA: TGTGCCAGCAGCCAAAATGGGCAGTCCTCCTACGAGCAGTACTTC. Protein sequence: CASSQNGQSSYEQYF. The V and J genes are TRBV4-2 and TRBJ2-4, with unresolved D. Matching the DNA end better, TRBJ2-7 makes the J call doubtful. From germline, CDR1 is LGHNA and CDR2 YNFKEQ. CDR3 length: 15 residues.

The chain recombines TRBV12-3 or TRBV12-4 with TRBJ2-7; the D gene is possibly TRBD1 (5 bases). The CDR3 spans 14 residues. Deletions cut 6 bases from V and 6 bases from J, with 18 bases between. CDR3 in amino acids: CASSKGQRALEQYF. CDR3 nucleotides: TGTGCCAGCAGCAAAGGACAAAGGGCACTCGAGCAGTACTTC.

This clonotype occurred a few times. The chain uses TRBV12-3 or TRBV12-4 and TRBJ2-5, with 12 bases fitting TRBD1. V shed 7 bases and J 4 bases; nucleotides not matched to a gene: 7. The CDR3 consists of 15 residues. The DNA for the CDR3 is TGTGCCAGCACCCAAGGGACAGGGGGCCGAGAGACCCAGTACTTC. Residues: CASTQGTGGRETQYF.

This chain connects TRBV27 to TRBJ2-4; tentatively, D is TRBD1 (5 bases). V was clipped by 2 bases and J by 5 bases, with 13 bases between them. This CDR3 comprises 15 residues. Germline assignment: CDR1 MNHEY and CDR2 SMNVEV (reference sequence). The CDR3 region is CASSLARQHQNIQYF. The CDR3 DNA sequence: TGTGCCAGCAGTTTAGCGCGACAGCACCAAAACATTCAGTACTTC.

This sequence joins TRBV5-1 and TRBJ2-1, with unresolved D. The CDR3 contains 15 residues. The germline V gene has CDR1 SGHRS and CDR2 YFSETQ. The V end lost 4 bases, the J end lost 6 bases, and 17 bases lay between the germline ends. The CDR3 bases are TGCGCCAGCAGCCCCCAAGTTCTCTCGGCCAATGAGCAGTTCTTC. Translation gives CASSPQVLSANEQFF.

In its sample, this clonotype was seen many times. The chain carries TRBV20-1 and TRBJ2-5; D might be TRBD2 (6 bases). Germline lookup yields CDR1 DFQATT and CDR2 SNEGSKA (reference sequence). The V and J ends lost 5 bases and 0 bases respectively, with 13 bases between them. The CDR3 consists of 14 residues. Here the CDR3 reads CSAAPGGDQETQYF. For the CDR3, the DNA is TGCAGTGCTGCCCCTGGCGGGGACCAAGAGACCCAGTACTTC.

Note on this clonotype: A read error is possible here, since a much larger clone lies one base away. The CDR3 does not end in the conserved phenylalanine or tryptophan, so this is likely a read error. The rearrangement joins TRBV20-1 to TRBJ2-1, with 11 bases lining up with TRBD2. After removal of 3 bases from V and 7 bases from J, the junction contained 8 bases not matched to a gene. The CDR3 is 15 residues long. Germline loops: CDR1 DFQATT, CDR2 SNEGSKA (reference sequence). The CDR3: CSARAWTSGQNEQFY. Written as DNA, the CDR3 is TGCAGTGCTAGGGCCTGGACTAGCGGGCAGAATGAGCAGTTCTAC.

The V gene is TRBV20-1, the J gene TRBJ2-7; 7 positions match TRBD1. The V gene's germline CDR1 is DFQATT and CDR2 SNEGSKA (reference sequence). The trim removed 6 bases at V and 0 bases at J, leaving 5 bases unmatched. This CDR3 is built from 13 residues. The CDR3 nucleotides read TGCAGTGCGGCGACAGGGAGCTCCTACGAGCAGTACTTC. Translating gives CSAATGSSYEQYF.

This clonotype appeared many times. The chain joins TRBV20-1 to TRBJ2-6; TRBD2 matches at 11 bases. The V segment lost 4 bases and the J segment 0 bases; nucleotides outside the gene matches: 8. Looked up from germline, CDR1 is DFQATT and CDR2 is SNEGSKA (reference sequence). The CDR3 contains 18 residues. CDR3 sequence: CSATPGLAARSGANVLTF. As DNA, the CDR3 is TGCAGTGCTACCCCGGGACTAGCGGCCCGCTCTGGGGCCAACGTCCTGACTTTC.

This clonotype was found many times. The genes are TRBV6-6 and TRBJ2-2, with D perhaps TRBD1 (5 bases). CDR1 and CDR2 from the germline V gene are MNHNY and SVGAGI (reference sequence). Trimming stripped 7 bases from V and 3 bases from J, with 12 bases between. The CDR3 length is 14 residues. CDR3 DNA sequence: TGTGCCAGCACTAACACAGGAGACACCGGGGAGCTGTTTTTT. Its translation is CASTNTGDTGELFF.

This chain uses TRBV20-1 with TRBJ2-5, with D perhaps matching TRBD1 (6 bases). The J call may be wrong; the DNA end is better matched by TRBJ2-7. The CDR3 totals 14 residues. Germline V CDR1 and CDR2: DFQATT, SNEGSKA (reference sequence). The chain's CDR3 is CSASNWQGNYEQYF. The DNA of the CDR3 is TGCAGTGCTAGTAATTGGCAGGGGAATTACGAGCAGTACTTC.

CDR3 sequence reads: CASSQEKTHYEQYF. The CDR3 nucleotides are TGCGCCAGCAGCCAAGAAAAGACACACTACGAGCAGTACTTC. The rearrangement uses TRBV4-3 and TRBJ2-7; D is ambiguous. The CDR3 loop spans 14 amino acids. V dropped 0 bases and J dropped 3 bases, with 9 bases sitting between them. The germline V gene encodes CDR1 LGHNA and CDR2 YSLEER.

The rearrangement links TRBV7-2 to TRBJ2-3; 7 nucleotides match TRBD1. Germline assignment: CDR1 SGHTA and CDR2 FQGNSA. J lost 3 bases, V lost 1 base, and 13 bases had no gene match. The CDR3 consists of 18 residues. DNA of the CDR3: TGTGCCAGCAGCTTAGAATTAGCGAGGGGGCAAGGGACAGATACGCAGTATTTT. Encoded protein: CASSLELARGQGTDTQYF.

This clonotype was seen repeatedly, ten times or more. The chain employs TRBV4-2 and TRBJ2-1; D could derive from TRBD1 or TRBD2 (5 bases each). V lost 0 bases, J lost 7 bases, and 13 bases lay in between. This CDR3 is 15 amino acids long. Germline V CDR1 and CDR2: LGHNA, YNFKEQ. CDR3 protein: CASSQDGDPRNEQFF. The CDR3 DNA reads as TGTGCCAGCAGCCAAGATGGGGACCCGCGGAATGAGCAGTTCTTC.